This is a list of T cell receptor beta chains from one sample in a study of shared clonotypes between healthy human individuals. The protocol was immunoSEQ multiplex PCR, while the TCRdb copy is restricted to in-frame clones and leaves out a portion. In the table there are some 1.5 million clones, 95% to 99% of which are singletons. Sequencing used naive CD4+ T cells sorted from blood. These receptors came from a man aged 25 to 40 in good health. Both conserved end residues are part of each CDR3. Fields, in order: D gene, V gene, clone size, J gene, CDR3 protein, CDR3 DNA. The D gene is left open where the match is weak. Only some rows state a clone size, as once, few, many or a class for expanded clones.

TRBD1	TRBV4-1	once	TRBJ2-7	CASSPGTGYIYEQYF	TGCGCCAGCAGCCCCGGGACAGGATACATCTACGAGCAGTACTTC
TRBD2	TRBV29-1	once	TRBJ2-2	CSVGGRPPGGELFF	TGCAGCGTTGGCGGGAGACCCCCCGGCGGGGAGCTGTTTTTT
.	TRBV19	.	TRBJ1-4	CASSIGRTLGKLFF	TGTGCCAGTAGTATCGGGAGGACTCTCGGAAAACTGTTTTTT
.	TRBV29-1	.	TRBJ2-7	CSVIFYEQYF	TGCAGCGTTATATTCTACGAGCAGTACTTC
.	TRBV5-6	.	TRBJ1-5	CASSASLQFNQPQHF	TGTGCCAGCAGCGCCTCCCTACAGTTCAATCAGCCCCAGCATTTT
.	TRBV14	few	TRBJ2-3	CASSQAVSLTDTQYF	TGTGCCAGCAGCCAAGCGGTCAGTTTGACAGATACGCAGTATTTT
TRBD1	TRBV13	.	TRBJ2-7	CASSLGQGILSYEQYF	TGTGCCAGCAGCTTAGGACAGGGGATATTATCCTACGAGCAGTACTTC
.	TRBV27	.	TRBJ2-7	CASSSSRGTPSYEQYF	TGTGCCAGCAGTTCCTCCCGCGGGACGCCTTCCTACGAGCAGTACTTC
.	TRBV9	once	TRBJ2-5	CASSVDVPQETQYF	TGTGCCAGCAGCGTAGATGTCCCCCAAGAGACCCAGTACTTC
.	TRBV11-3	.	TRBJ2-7	CASSQGSSDEQYF	TGTGCCAGCAGCCAGGGGAGCAGCGACGAGCAGTACTTC